Following are 32 T cell receptor beta chains from one sample sequenced in a study of control samples from healthy donors and cancer patients. Clones were read by immunoSEQ multiplex PCR, and TCRdb kept only the in-frame ones, dropping some. The sample carries under 300,000 clones, 82% recorded once. Specimen: PBMCs. The receptors shown here come from a woman aged 55-75 years with lung cancer.

The chain recombines TRBV28 with TRBJ1-2, with 8 bases fitting TRBD1. Trimming at V came to 2 bases and at J to 12 bases, leaving 11 bases not matched to a gene. The CDR3 covers 14 residues. Germline V lookup: CDR1 MDHEN, CDR2 SYDVKM. CDR3 sequence (DNA): TGTGCCAGCAGTTTACCAGGGGGCGCATTCGAGCACACCTTC. This encodes CASSLPGGAFEHTF.

This rearrangement joins TRBV2 to TRBJ2-1; a weak D match, TRBD1 (5 bases). CDR1 and CDR2 from the germline V gene are SNHLY and FYNNEI. V lost 5 bases and J lost 4, with 18 bases in between. The CDR3 is 16 amino acids. The DNA for the CDR3 is TGTGCCAGCAGTCCAAAGGCAGGGTGGCTATACAATGAGCAGTTCTTC. Translated, it gives CASSPKAGWLYNEQFF.

The chain combines TRBV28 with TRBJ1-1; D unclear. There are 11 residues in the CDR3. The V end was cut by 2 bases, the J end by 7 bases, with 5 bases between. Per germline, CDR1 MDHEN and CDR2 SYDVKM. The CDR3 is CASSLRDEAFF. The DNA for the CDR3 is TGTGCCAGCAGTTTAAGAGATGAAGCTTTCTTT.

The chain employs TRBV30 and TRBJ1-6; possibly TRBD1 for D (6 bases). Germline CDR1 is GTSNPN and CDR2 is SVGIG (reference sequence). The CDR3 is 16 amino acids. Trimming stripped 1 base from V and 9 bases from J, with 19 bases between. CDR3 in DNA: TGTGCCTGGAGTGACCCAAGGGGGGCGCAGAGTTCACCCCTCCACTTT. This gives the protein CAWSDPRGAQSSPLHF.

This clone appeared once. The chain is built from TRBV24-1 and TRBJ2-3; TRBD1 matches 9 bases. This CDR3 region has 15 residues. Germline loops: CDR1 KGHDR, CDR2 SFDVKD. J lost 3 bases, V lost 3 bases, and 3 bases had no gene match. As DNA, the CDR3 is TGTGCCACCAGTGATAGGGGACAGGGAACAGATACGCAGTATTTT. Residues: CATSDRGQGTDTQYF.

A few counts support this clone. The V and J genes are TRBV19 and TRBJ1-2; D is uncertain. This CDR3 contains 15 residues. V gave up 4 bases and J gave up 2 bases, with 14 bases separating them. The V gene's germline CDR1 is LNHDA and CDR2 SQIVND (reference sequence). The CDR3 nucleotides read TGTGCCAGTAGTACGACGTGGAGGGCCAACTATGGCTACACCTTC. Translating it yields CASSTTWRANYGYTF.

Note on this clone: This likely comes from a read error, as the CDR3 has no conserved phenylalanine or tryptophan at its end. It is unclear where the CDR3 begins or ends on the DNA, so no DNA is shown, and the CDR3 is as TCRdb lists it. The chain carries TRBV2 and TRBJ2-7. Germline V gene sequence: CDR1 SNHLY, CDR2 FYNNEI. The CDR3 contains 11 residues when both ends are counted. The CDR3 spells CASSEHLPPVI.

This rearrangement joins TRBV24-1 to TRBJ1-5; 7 nucleotides align to TRBD1. Germline assignment: CDR1 KGHDR and CDR2 SFDVKD. The CDR3 length is 17 residues. V trimming: 0 bases; J trimming: 0 bases; junction bases outside the gene matches: 4. The CDR3 nucleotides are TGTGCCACCAGTGATTTGTGTCGGGACAGTAGCAATCAGCCCCAGCATTTT. Translating it yields CATSDLCRDSSNQPQHF.

J is TRBJ1-5 and V is TRBV18; D may be TRBD1 (6 bases). Trimming took 0 bases from V and 5 from J, leaving 8 bases between them. CDR1 is KGHSH, CDR2 LQKENI, per germline. The CDR3 length is 14 residues. The CDR3 bases are TGTGCCAGCTCACCACCGGGGGGGCATCAGCCCCAGCATTTT. This gives the protein CASSPPGGHQPQHF.

The chain recombines TRBV6-1 with TRBJ2-5; TRBD2 agrees at 7 bases. Trimming cost V 1 base and J 1 base; bases outside gene matches: 3. The CDR3 has 15 residues. Germline assignment: CDR1 MNHNS and CDR2 SASEGT. The CDR3 nucleotides are TGTGCCAGCAGTGAAGGGAGCGGGACCCAAGAGACCCAGTACTTC. It yields the protein CASSEGSGTQETQYF.

V is TRBV5-4 and J is TRBJ2-2, with TRBD1 identical over 9 bases. This CDR3 has 18 residues. Trimming at V came to 4 bases and at J to 3 bases, leaving 13 bases not matched to a gene. Looked up from germline, CDR1 is SGHNT and CDR2 is YYREEE (reference sequence). CDR3 region: CASSRGGPGQGYTGELFF. The CDR3 region has the DNA TGTGCCAGCAGCCGAGGAGGGCCGGGACAGGGTTACACCGGGGAGCTGTTTTTT.

The chain recombines TRBV10-1 with TRBJ2-7; 7 bases agree with TRBD1. The junction had 9 bases not matched to a gene; V was cut back by 6 bases and J by 4 bases. Germline V gene sequence: CDR1 WNHNN, CDR2 SYGVQD (reference sequence). The CDR3 has 14 residues. DNA of the CDR3: TGCGCCAGCAGCAACGGACAGGCCCTTTACGAGCAGTACTTC. Protein product: CASSNGQALYEQYF.

A note on this clone: The same CDR3 is also encoded by other DNA sequences in this sample. The genes are TRBV19 and TRBJ2-7; D is possibly TRBD1 (5 bases). This CDR3 has 13 amino acids. Looked up from germline, CDR1 is LNHDA and CDR2 is SQIVND (reference sequence). V gave up 6 bases and J gave up 0 bases, with 9 bases separating them. The CDR3 region has the DNA TGTGCCAGTAGCGGACAAACCTCCTACGAGCAGTACTTC. Amino acids: CASSGQTSYEQYF.

As to this clone: The sample carries other DNA sequences with the same CDR3. The CDR3 loop reads CAISESGGGAEAFF. Written as DNA, the CDR3 is TGTGCCATCAGTGAGTCAGGAGGAGGGGCTGAAGCTTTCTTT. The V gene is TRBV10-3, the J gene TRBJ1-1, with a possible D match to TRBD1 (5 bases). V lost 0 bases, J lost 6 bases, and 11 bases lay in between. This CDR3 comprises 14 residues. Germline loops: CDR1 ENHRY, CDR2 SYGVKD.

The chain couples TRBV27 to TRBJ1-1; possible D gene TRBD1, 5 bases. The length of the CDR3 is 17 residues. From germline, CDR1 is MNHEY and CDR2 SMNVEV (reference sequence). V lost 6 bases, J lost 0 bases, and 20 bases lay in between. CDR3 nucleotide sequence: TGTGCCAGCAGCCTTTACGCTCACGGAGGGGTGAACACTGAAGCTTTCTTT. It encodes CASSLYAHGGVNTEAFF.

CDR3 region: CASRPGLAADTQYF. CDR3 nucleotides: TGTGCCAGCAGGCCGGGACTAGCGGCAGATACGCAGTATTTT. The rearrangement links TRBV7-2 to TRBJ2-3; 11 nucleotides match TRBD2. CDR1 and CDR2 from the germline V gene are SGHTA and FQGNSA. The CDR3 spans 14 residues. V lost 6 bases and J lost 4; bases outside the gene matches: 3. Full variable domain (remainder filled in from reference TRBV7-2 and TRBJ2-3): GAGVSQSPSNKVTEKGKDVELRCDPISGHTALYWYRQSLGQGLEFLIYFQGNSAPDKSGLPSDRFSAERTGGSVSTLTIQRTQQEDSAVYLCASRPGLAADTQYFGPGTRLTVL.

This rearrangement joins TRBV3-1 (or the pseudogene TRBV3-2) to TRBJ1-4, with 9 positions matching TRBD1. Per germline, CDR1 LGHDT and CDR2 YNNKEL (reference sequence). The CDR3 spans 16 residues. Trimming at V came to 0 bases and at J to 8 bases, leaving 7 bases not matched to a gene. Written as DNA, the CDR3 is TGTGCCAGCAGCCAAGATCCCACAGGGGGCAGGGAAAAACTGTTTTTT. Translation gives CASSQDPTGGREKLFF.

The V and J genes are TRBV15 and TRBJ1-5, with a possible D match to TRBD1 (5 bases). From germline, CDR1 is LNHNV and CDR2 YYDKDF (reference sequence). This CDR3 comprises 16 residues. V lost 0 bases and J lost 6, with 15 bases in between. The CDR3 loop reads CATSRDRGQVGQPQHF. CDR3 DNA: TGTGCCACCAGCAGAGATAGGGGCCAGGTGGGTCAGCCCCAGCATTTT.

The chain recombines TRBV19 with TRBJ2-1; the D is unclear. This CDR3 is built from 15 residues. The germline gives CDR1 LNHDA, CDR2 SQIVND (reference sequence). Between the trimmed V and J ends, which lost 6 bases and 5 bases, there was a span of 17 bases. The DNA for the CDR3 is TGTGCCAGTAGGGTAAGCTCGGACGGAAACAATGAGCAGTTCTTC. This translates into CASRVSSDGNNEQFF. The whole variable domain, filled in from reference TRBV19 and TRBJ2-1, reads DGGITQSPKYLFRKEGQNVTLSCEQNLNHDAMYWYRQDPGQGLRLIYYSQIVNDFQKGDIAEGYSVSREKKESFPLTVTSAQKNPTAFYLCASRVSSDGNNEQFFGPGTRLTVL.

The chain recombines TRBV28 with TRBJ1-3; D call uncertain. Germline V gene data show CDR1 as MDHEN and CDR2 as SYDVKM. This CDR3 is 14 amino acids long. V gave up 6 bases and J gave up 0 bases, with 9 bases separating them. The CDR3 region is CASRGSPSGNTIYF. CDR3 nucleotides: TGTGCCAGCAGGGGGAGCCCCTCTGGAAACACCATATATTTT.

The chain employs TRBV6-1 and TRBJ2-1; TRBD2 agrees at 7 bases. This CDR3 has 16 amino acids. The germline V gene has CDR1 MNHNS and CDR2 SASEGT. V lost 4 bases to trimming and J lost 6 bases; unmatched junction nucleotides: 12. CDR3 coding DNA: TGTGCCAGCAGTGCACCCGGGACTACCCGGGGCAATGAGCAGTTCTTC. Its protein product is CASSAPGTTRGNEQFF.

The V and J genes are TRBV2 and TRBJ2-7, with 10 bases aligning to TRBD2. Germline loops: CDR1 SNHLY, CDR2 FYNNEI. V shed 1 base and J 2 bases; nucleotides not matched to a gene: 5. This CDR3 is built from 16 residues. CDR3 protein: CASSEGTSGFAYEQYF. CDR3 sequence (DNA): TGTGCCAGCAGTGAAGGGACTAGCGGTTTCGCCTACGAGCAGTACTTC.

The chain combines TRBV19 with TRBJ2-7, with D perhaps assigned TRBD1 or TRBD2 (5 bases each). This CDR3 has 13 residues. Germline loops: CDR1 LNHDA, CDR2 SQIVND (reference sequence). The V gene lost 1 base and the J gene lost 6 bases, with 10 bases spanning the gap. The CDR3 loop reads CASSIGLGREQYF. CDR3 sequence (DNA): TGTGCCAGTAGTATAGGGTTGGGACGCGAGCAGTACTTC.

V gene TRBV6-6 combines with J gene TRBJ1-5; D possibly corresponds to TRBD1 (5 bases). V was cut by 6 bases and J by 11 bases, with 20 bases left in between. This CDR3 contains 14 residues. Germline CDR1 MNHNY, CDR2 SVGAGI (reference sequence). The CDR3 DNA follows: TGTGCCAGCAGCCTAGGCAGCCTCGGGGGGGCCCAGCATTTT. It is translated as CASSLGSLGGAQHF.

The chain couples TRBV5-1 to TRBJ2-3, with 15 nucleotides matching TRBD2. The CDR3 runs 17 residues. CDR1 SGHRS and CDR2 YFSETQ come from the germline V gene. Unmatched junction bases numbered 3, after V lost 4 bases and J lost 0 bases. This CDR3 is CASSAGLAGGSTDTQYF. DNA for the CDR3: TGCGCCAGCAGCGCGGGACTAGCGGGGGGTAGCACAGATACGCAGTATTTT. Combining the CDR3 with reference TRBV5-1 and TRBJ2-3 gives the whole variable domain KAGVTQTPRYLIKTRGQQVTLSCSPISGHRSVSWYQQTPGQGLQFLFEYFSETQRNKGNFPGRFSGRQFSNSRSEMNVSTLELGDSALYLCASSAGLAGGSTDTQYFGPGTRLTVL.

This chain links TRBV9 with TRBJ2-5; 12 bases fit TRBD2. Trimming took 0 bases from V and 4 from J; bases not matched to a gene: 7. Germline loops: CDR1 SGDLS, CDR2 YYNGEE. This CDR3 spans 17 amino acids. This chain's CDR3 is CASSVGASGGARETQYF. The DNA for the CDR3 is TGTGCCAGCAGCGTAGGGGCTAGCGGGGGGGCCAGAGAGACCCAGTACTTC.

The chain joins TRBV5-1 to TRBJ2-1, with TRBD1 identical over 9 bases. Trimming took 10 bases from V and 5 from J; bases not matched to a gene: 7. There are 13 residues in the CDR3. Looked up from germline, CDR1 is SGHRS and CDR2 is YFSETQ. CDR3 sequence reads: CACRDRDNNEQFF. In nucleotides, the CDR3 is TGCGCCTGCCGGGACAGGGACAACAATGAGCAGTTCTTC.

V and J are TRBV5-4 and TRBJ2-1, with D tentatively TRBD2 (5 bases). This CDR3 contains 16 residues. The germline V gene encodes CDR1 SGHNT and CDR2 YYREEE (reference sequence). The ends were cut back, 4 bases at V and 7 bases at J, with 21 bases in the middle. Written as DNA, the CDR3 is TGTGCCAGCAGCGAGGAGATGAGCGGAACCTTGAATGAGCAGTTCTTC. It encodes CASSEEMSGTLNEQFF.

The V and J genes are TRBV6-5 and TRBJ2-7, with TRBD2 as a possible D gene (5 bases). This CDR3 has 14 residues. The germline gives CDR1 MNHEY, CDR2 SVGAGI. Trimming cost V 10 bases and J 0 bases, with 16 bases left between them. CDR3: CATKRALSSYEQYF. For the CDR3, the DNA is TGTGCCACCAAGAGGGCCCTGAGCTCCTACGAGCAGTACTTC.

V gene TRBV6-5 combines with J gene TRBJ2-7; D possibly corresponds to TRBD1 (5 bases). The V end lost 4 bases, the J end lost 4 bases, and 8 bases lay between the germline ends. Germline loops: CDR1 MNHEY, CDR2 SVGAGI. CDR3 length: 12 amino acids. CDR3 DNA sequence: TGTGCCAGCAGTTCTCAGGGTTACGAGCAGTACTTC. The encoded protein is CASSSQGYEQYF.

The V gene is TRBV2, the J gene TRBJ2-7, with D uncertain. V lost 4 bases and J 4 bases, leaving 8 bases between the germline ends. CDR3 length: 12 amino acids. The germline gives CDR1 SNHLY, CDR2 FYNNEI. The CDR3 loop reads CASSVYPYEQYF. As DNA, the CDR3 is TGTGCCAGCAGTGTGTATCCTTACGAGCAGTACTTC.

The chain links TRBV7-2 to TRBJ1-5, with a possible D match to TRBD1 (6 bases). Between the trimmed V and J ends, which lost 5 bases and 1 base, there was a span of 15 bases. Per germline, CDR1 SGHTA and CDR2 FQGNSA. The CDR3 is 16 amino acids. CDR3 amino acids: CASSPFGGRSNQPQHF. The DNA for the CDR3 is TGTGCCAGCAGCCCCTTCGGGGGGCGAAGCAATCAGCCCCAGCATTTT.